A single sample gave rise to the 22 T cell receptor beta chains below, sequenced in a study of T cell responses to AZD1222 COVID-19 vaccine. This table comes from immunoSEQ multiplex PCR, and its TCRdb copy is limited to in-frame clones, with some not included. The sample lists about 140,000 clones; 80% to 95% were seen once. Sample: peripheral blood, taken 28 days after the second AZD1222 dose. These receptors all stem from an adult who received the AZD1222 COVID-19 vaccine.

The chain has TRBV19 and TRBJ2-7, with 11 bases matching TRBD1. The CDR3 totals 15 residues. Germline CDR1 is LNHDA and CDR2 is SQIVND (reference sequence). Unmatched junction bases numbered 3, after V lost 3 bases and J lost 2 bases. In nucleotides, the CDR3 is TGTGCCAGTAGTATTGGGGACAGGGGGACCTACGAGCAGTACTTC. Residues: CASSIGDRGTYEQYF.

V usage is TRBV6-2 or TRBV6-3 and J usage is TRBJ1-4; the D gene is possibly TRBD1 (6 bases). CDR3 length: 12 residues. Trimming removed 6 bases from V and 15 bases from J, with 17 bases in between. CDR1 and CDR2 (germline): MNHEY, SVGEGT. Here the CDR3 reads CASSAPGAVVFF. The CDR3 nucleotides read TGTGCCAGCAGCGCACCGGGGGCAGTGGTGTTTTTT.

The CDR3 region is CASSGGTNTGELFF. The CDR3 bases are TGTGCCAGCAGCGGAGGGACAAACACCGGGGAGCTGTTTTTT. V is TRBV28 and J is TRBJ2-2; the D call may be TRBD1 or TRBD2 (6 bases each). CDR3 length: 14 residues. CDR1 and CDR2 from the germline V gene are MDHEN and SYDVKM. Trimming shortened V by 6 bases and J by 2 bases, and 10 bases separated the two germline ends.

The chain employs TRBV6-6 and TRBJ2-1; 13 nucleotides agree with TRBD2. CDR3 size: 18 residues. Trimming at V came to 5 bases and at J to 2 bases, leaving 9 bases not matched to a gene. CDR1 is MNHNY, CDR2 SVGAGI, per germline (reference sequence). CDR3 DNA: TGTGCCAGCAGTCGGACTAGCGGGAGAAGACTCCCCTACAATGAGCAGTTCTTC. Its protein is CASSRTSGRRLPYNEQFF.

DNA for the CDR3: TGCAGCGTCTCCCAAGGGGGCTACACCTTC. This sequence encodes CSVSQGGYTF. The rearrangement links TRBV29-1 to TRBJ1-2, with D hard to call. This CDR3 contains 10 residues. V shed 6 bases and J shed 8 bases, with 10 bases lying between them. Germline values: CDR1 SQVTM, CDR2 ANQGSEA.

This chain connects TRBV6-6 to TRBJ1-6; 7 nucleotides match TRBD1. The CDR3 runs 16 residues. Trimming took 5 bases from V and 3 from J; bases not matched to a gene: 7. Germline V gene sequence: CDR1 MNHNY, CDR2 SVGAGI (reference sequence). Written as DNA, the CDR3 is TGTGCCAGCAGTCAAAAGGGGGCAGGCTATAATTCACCCCTCCACTTT. Its protein is CASSQKGAGYNSPLHF.

In DNA, the CDR3 is TGTGCCAGCAGCTTAGCGGACAGGGTGCGTGAAGCTTTCTTT. Translating gives CASSLADRVREAFF. J is TRBJ1-1 and V is TRBV11-2, with 8 bases that match TRBD1. The germline gives CDR1 SGHAT, CDR2 FQNNGV. The CDR3 spans 14 residues. The junction had 5 bases not matched to a gene; V was cut back by 1 base and J by 7 bases.

The rearrangement links TRBV3-1 (or the pseudogene TRBV3-2) to TRBJ2-5; TRBD1 might be the D (5 bases). Trimming took 3 bases from V and 5 from J, leaving 13 bases between them. The germline V gene has CDR1 LGHDT and CDR2 YNNKEL (reference sequence). This CDR3 is 14 amino acids long. The CDR3 DNA is TGTGCCAGCAGCCAGCAGGGTAACAGGGAGACCCAGTACTTC. Its protein is CASSQQGNRETQYF.

The chain couples TRBV12-5 to TRBJ2-2, with D unresolved. Looked up from germline, CDR1 is LGHNT and CDR2 is FRNRAP. The germline V and J ends were trimmed by 4 bases and 5 bases, with 8 bases remaining between them. CDR3 size: 13 residues. The CDR3 nucleotides read TGTGCTAGTGGTTCGCCGGAAACCGGGGAGCTGTTTTTT. Protein sequence: CASGSPETGELFF.

The rearrangement links TRBV6-4 to TRBJ2-5; D remains unclear. The germline CDR1 and CDR2 sequences are MRHNA and SNTAGT. The V and J ends lost 6 bases and 5 bases respectively, with 13 bases between them. The CDR3 has 13 amino acids. Here the CDR3 reads CASSPNVWETQYF. In nucleotides, the CDR3 is TGTGCCAGCAGCCCGAATGTCTGGGAGACCCAGTACTTC.

This clone has only one observation. The J gene is TRBJ1-1, the V gene TRBV4-1; the D is unclear. The CDR3 is made up of 12 amino acids. The germline V and J ends were trimmed by 0 bases and 11 bases, with 10 bases remaining between them. Germline values: CDR1 MGHRA, CDR2 YSYEKL. The CDR3 is CASSQDGVSAFF. The CDR3 bases are TGCGCCAGCAGCCAAGATGGCGTCTCGGCTTTCTTT.

This chain connects TRBV28 to TRBJ1-1; D ambiguous. This CDR3 has 12 residues. Germline CDR1 reads MDHEN; CDR2 reads SYDVKM. CDR3 sequence reads: CGIDSMNTEAFF. CDR3 sequence (DNA): TGTGGGATCGACTCAATGAACACTGAAGCTTTCTTT.

V and J are TRBV5-1 and TRBJ1-1; D is unresolved. Per germline, CDR1 SGHRS and CDR2 YFSETQ. The length of the CDR3 is 14 residues. Trimming left V 5 bases short and J 5 bases short, with 16 bases between. For the CDR3, the DNA is TGCGCCAGCAGTGGATCAGGTGGGAAAACTGAAGCTTTCTTT. Residues: CASSGSGGKTEAFF.

V is TRBV5-1 and J is TRBJ1-2; the D gene is possibly TRBD1 (6 bases). V was trimmed by 5 bases and J by 4 bases, leaving 12 bases between them. Germline V gene data show CDR1 as SGHRS and CDR2 as YFSETQ. The CDR3 is 13 residues long. CDR3 nucleotide sequence: TGCGCCAGCAGTCCTACAGGGTTCTATGGCTACACCTTC. As protein: CASSPTGFYGYTF.

The J gene is TRBJ2-7, the V gene TRBV7-9, with 8 nucleotides matching TRBD2. Germline V gene data show CDR1 as SEHNR and CDR2 as FQNEAQ (reference sequence). V lost 1 base, J lost 6 bases, and 2 bases stayed unmatched. The CDR3 has 13 residues. CDR3 residues: CASSLVAGTEQYF. The CDR3 DNA reads TGTGCCAGCAGCTTAGTAGCGGGGACCGAGCAGTACTTC. The complete variable domain, with remaining parts taken from reference TRBV7-9 and TRBJ2-7, reads DTGVSQNPRHKITKRGQNVTFRCDPISEHNRLYWYRQTLGQGPEFLTYFQNEAQLEKSRLLSDRFSAERPKGSFSTLEIQRTEQGDSAMYLCASSLVAGTEQYFGPGTRLTVT.

The chain uses TRBV19 and TRBJ1-1, with TRBD1 matching 10 bases. The germline CDR1 and CDR2 sequences are LNHDA and SQIVND (reference sequence). V lost 8 bases to trimming and J lost 6 bases; unmatched junction nucleotides: 9. The CDR3 is 14 residues long. CDR3 residues: CASGRDRGPSEAFF. The CDR3, as DNA: TGTGCCAGTGGGAGAGACAGGGGGCCCTCTGAAGCTTTCTTT.

This chain joins TRBV19 and TRBJ1-6; 8 bases match TRBD1. Germline V gene lookup returns CDR1 LNHDA and CDR2 SQIVND (reference sequence). Trimming took 4 bases from V and 7 from J; bases not matched to a gene: 12. The CDR3 runs 17 residues. The CDR3 loop is CASSNGLIRDRNSPLHF. In DNA, the CDR3 is TGTGCCAGTAGTAACGGCTTAATTCGGGACAGGAATTCACCCCTCCACTTT.

The chain combines TRBV28 with TRBJ1-2; maybe TRBD1 (6 bases). CDR1 is MDHEN, CDR2 SYDVKM, per germline. The V gene lost 2 bases and the J gene lost 5 bases, with 6 bases spanning the gap. The CDR3 length is 12 residues. As DNA, the CDR3 is TGTGCCAGCAGTTTACAGGGGTATGGCTACACCTTC. Translating it yields CASSLQGYGYTF.

The V and J genes are TRBV27 and TRBJ2-7; D is unresolved. The germline CDR1 and CDR2 sequences are MNHEY and SMNVEV (reference sequence). The V end was cut by 3 bases, the J end by 7 bases, with 4 bases between. This CDR3 spans 10 amino acids. CDR3 nucleotide sequence: TGTGCCAGCAGTTTCAAGGAGCAGTACTTC. Translating gives CASSFKEQYF.

In DNA, the CDR3 is TGCGCCAGCAGCTTGGGAAACCGGGACAGGGTCCACGAGCAGTACTTC. Its translation is CASSLGNRDRVHEQYF. The chain uses TRBV5-1 and TRBJ2-7; 9 bases fit TRBD1. Unmatched junction bases numbered 9, after V lost 0 bases and J lost 5 bases. The CDR3 runs to 16 residues. Germline CDR1 reads SGHRS; CDR2 reads YFSETQ.

V is TRBV6-5 and J is TRBJ2-7; D perhaps matches TRBD1 (5 bases). Trimming removed 0 bases from V and 6 bases from J, with 15 bases in between. Germline loops: CDR1 MNHEY, CDR2 SVGAGI. The CDR3 loop spans 15 amino acids. The CDR3 nucleotides read TGTGCCAGCAGTTACTCACTGGGGCCGTCGGGCGAGCAGTACTTC. Its protein is CASSYSLGPSGEQYF.

J is TRBJ1-4 and V is TRBV5-1; tentative D call: TRBD1 (5 bases). This CDR3 is built from 15 residues. V was trimmed by 0 bases and J by 4 bases, leaving 10 bases between them. Germline V lookup: CDR1 SGHRS, CDR2 YFSETQ. The CDR3 protein is CASSLVGTLNEKLFF. The CDR3 DNA follows: TGCGCCAGCAGCTTGGTAGGGACTCTTAATGAAAAACTGTTTTTT.